Listed here are 31 T cell receptor beta chains from one sample, sequenced in a study of blood T cell repertoires in COVID-19. Clones were read by immunoSEQ multiplex PCR, and TCRdb kept only the in-frame ones, dropping some. The sample shows approximately 200,000 clones, approximately 86% of them seen only once. Sequenced sample: peripheral blood. The receptors here all came from a man aged 25 to 45 with acute or convalescent COVID-19.

In its sample, this clone was seen once. The chain is built from TRBV20-1 and TRBJ2-1; D uncertain. Trimming stripped 3 bases from V and 8 bases from J, with 5 bases between. The CDR3 runs to 10 residues. The germline V gene encodes CDR1 DFQATT and CDR2 SNEGSKA (reference sequence). The CDR3 nucleotides are TGCAGTGCTAGTACGGATGAGCAGTTCTTC. Its protein product is CSASTDEQFF.

V usage is TRBV27 and J usage is TRBJ2-1; 10 positions agree with TRBD2. Germline-derived CDR1 and CDR2 are MNHEY and SMNVEV (reference sequence). The CDR3 length is 15 residues. V was pared by 3 bases and J by 5 bases, with 4 bases of the junction left unmatched. Here the CDR3 reads CASSLGTSGNNEQFF. The CDR3 DNA reads TGTGCCAGCAGTTTGGGAACTAGCGGGAACAATGAGCAGTTCTTC.

This chain connects TRBV28 to TRBJ1-4, with 7 nucleotides matching TRBD1. Germline V CDR1 and CDR2: MDHEN, SYDVKM. The trim removed 10 bases at V and 2 bases at J, leaving 4 bases unmatched. This CDR3 is 13 amino acids long. The CDR3 DNA sequence: TGTGCCACACCGGACAGGACTAATGAAAAACTGTTTTTT. This encodes CATPDRTNEKLFF.

The J gene is TRBJ2-7, the V gene TRBV7-6; D might be TRBD1 (5 bases). Between the trimmed V and J ends, which lost 5 bases and 1 base, there was a span of 6 bases. CDR1 and CDR2 (germline): SGHVS, FNYEAQ. CDR3 size: 12 residues. CDR3 amino acids: CASSRGSYEQYF. In nucleotides, the CDR3 is TGTGCCAGCAGCAGGGGATCCTACGAGCAGTACTTC.

The chain links TRBV18 to TRBJ1-1; D might be TRBD1 (5 bases). Germline V gene lookup returns CDR1 KGHSH and CDR2 LQKENI. CDR3 size: 15 residues. Trimming took off 2 bases at V and 8 bases at J, with 18 bases between the two ends. The CDR3 DNA reads as TGTGCCAGCTCACCAACCAGAGGGGAGGCAGCCGAAGCTTTCTTT. It codes for CASSPTRGEAAEAFF.

The CDR3 reads CASSQDLSNEQFF. CDR3 sequence (DNA): TGTGCCAGCAGCCAAGATCTTAGCAATGAGCAGTTCTTC. J is TRBJ2-1 and V is TRBV14; unclear D gene. This CDR3 region has 13 residues. Germline V gives CDR1 SGHDN, CDR2 FVKESK. Between the trimmed V and J ends, which lost 0 bases and 6 bases, there was a span of 6 bases.

The gene calls are TRBV10-2 and TRBJ2-7; 9 positions agree with TRBD2. The germline V gene encodes CDR1 WSHSY and CDR2 SAAADI. The CDR3 runs to 13 residues. Trimming removed 8 bases from V and 4 bases from J; junction bases left unmatched: 6. The CDR3 DNA is TGCGCCAGCGGTGGCGGGGGGGAGTACGAGCAGTACTTC. This codes for CASGGGGEYEQYF.

In this sample, this clone turned up a few times. The CDR3 spells CASSRESNSPLHF. The DNA of the CDR3 is TGTGCCAGCAGCCGGGAGTCTAATTCACCCCTCCACTTT. V and J are TRBV2 and TRBJ1-6; D unclear. Germline values: CDR1 SNHLY, CDR2 FYNNEI. Trimming cost V 6 bases and J 6 bases, with 9 bases left between them. The length of the CDR3 is 13 residues. Using reference TRBV2 and TRBJ1-6 for the parts outside the CDR3, the full variable domain is EPEVTQTPSHQVTQMGQEVILRCVPISNHLYFYWYRQILGQKVEFLVSFYNNEISEKSEIFDDQFSVERPDGSNFTLKIRSTKLEDSAMYFCASSRESNSPLHFGNGTRLTVT.

The genes are TRBV11-2 and TRBJ2-7; D is unclear. CDR3 length: 12 residues. Germline V gene sequence: CDR1 SGHAT, CDR2 FQNNGV. Trimming removed 4 bases at V and 6 bases at J, with 10 bases between. CDR3 amino acids: CASSSSPLEQYF. In DNA, the CDR3 is TGTGCCAGCAGCTCCTCCCCCCTCGAGCAGTACTTC.

The V call is TRBV6-5, the J call TRBJ2-3; 9 bases fit TRBD2. Looked up from germline, CDR1 is MNHEY and CDR2 is SVGAGI. This CDR3 has 13 amino acids. V gave up 6 bases and J gave up 4 bases; unmatched junction bases: 2. CDR3 protein: CASSEREADTQYF. DNA for the CDR3: TGTGCCAGCAGCGAGCGGGAGGCAGATACGCAGTATTTT.

This clone was recorded only once. The rearrangement links TRBV5-1 to TRBJ1-4, with TRBD1 as a possible D gene (5 bases). Trimming pared 5 bases from V and 8 bases from J, leaving 13 bases between. The CDR3 has 13 amino acids. Germline CDR1 reads SGHRS; CDR2 reads YFSETQ. The CDR3 loop reads CASSFQTDEKLFF. CDR3 nucleotide sequence: TGCGCCAGCAGTTTTCAGACAGACGAAAAACTGTTTTTT. Variable domain in full (rest from reference TRBV5-1 and TRBJ1-4): KAGVTQTPRYLIKTRGQQVTLSCSPISGHRSVSWYQQTPGQGLQFLFEYFSETQRNKGNFPGRFSGRQFSNSRSEMNVSTLELGDSALYLCASSFQTDEKLFFGSGTQLSVL.

This clone showed up just a few times. J is TRBJ2-3 and V is TRBV7-9, with TRBD1 matching over 9 bases. Germline loops: CDR1 SEHNR, CDR2 FQNEAQ (reference sequence). Losses at the gene ends were 6 bases for V and 14 bases for J; bases not matched to a gene: 12. CDR3 length: 13 residues. The CDR3 here is CASRRNRGRGVYF. The CDR3 DNA reads TGTGCCAGCAGACGTAACAGGGGGCGAGGAGTGTATTTT.

The chain employs TRBV5-8 and TRBJ2-4; D unclear. This CDR3 has 17 amino acids. Germline V gives CDR1 SGHTS, CDR2 YDEGEE. V was cut by 2 bases and J by 2 bases, with 17 bases left in between. The CDR3 DNA reads TGTGCCAGCAGCTTTTTTTTATTTACAAATTCCAAAAACATTCAGTACTTC. This gives the protein CASSFFLFTNSKNIQYF.

This clone appeared a single time. This sequence joins TRBV10-1 and TRBJ2-3; 9 bases map to TRBD2. V lost 3 bases, J lost 1 base, and 2 bases stayed unmatched. Germline values: CDR1 WNHNN, CDR2 SYGVQD (reference sequence). This CDR3 has 15 residues. In DNA, the CDR3 is TGCGCCAGCAGTGACTCTAGCGGGGGCACAGATACGCAGTATTTT. Its translation: CASSDSSGGTDTQYF.

This clone was detected once. The chain couples TRBV28 to TRBJ1-5, with TRBD1 identical over 7 bases. From germline, CDR1 is MDHEN and CDR2 SYDVKM. The CDR3 loop spans 15 amino acids. V was pared by 5 bases and J by 3 bases, with 7 bases of the junction left unmatched. The DNA for the CDR3 is TGTGCCAGCAGTCCCGGGGACAGCTACAATCAGCCCCAGCATTTT. It specifies CASSPGDSYNQPQHF.

The V and J genes are TRBV19 and TRBJ1-5; possibly TRBD1 for D (5 bases). The V and J ends lost 0 bases and 3 bases respectively, with 9 bases between them. This CDR3 spans 15 amino acids. Germline V gene lookup returns CDR1 LNHDA and CDR2 SQIVND (reference sequence). CDR3 protein: CASSIEDRNNQPQHF. The CDR3 DNA reads TGTGCCAGTAGTATAGAAGACAGAAACAATCAGCCCCAGCATTTT.

Only one count was recorded for this clone. The chain couples TRBV7-9 to TRBJ2-3; D might be TRBD2 (6 bases). The CDR3 runs 15 residues. The V gene lost 4 bases and the J gene lost 2 bases, with 13 bases spanning the gap. Germline CDR1 SEHNR, CDR2 FQNEAQ (reference sequence). The CDR3 region is CASSWGGAATDTQYF. The CDR3 DNA reads as TGTGCCAGCAGCTGGGGCGGGGCAGCCACAGATACGCAGTATTTT.

The chain combines TRBV6-5 with TRBJ1-6, with TRBD1 identical over 9 bases. The CDR3 consists of 14 residues. Germline lookup yields CDR1 MNHEY and CDR2 SVGAGI. J gave up 7 bases and V 5 bases, and 3 bases lay outside the gene matches. The CDR3 sequence: CASSPGTGNSPLHF. As DNA, the CDR3 is TGTGCCAGCAGTCCCGGGACAGGGAATTCACCCCTCCACTTT.

The gene calls are TRBV6-5 and TRBJ1-1; TRBD1 might be the D (5 bases). CDR3 length equals 14 residues. The V and J ends lost 8 bases and 2 bases respectively, with 15 bases between them. Looked up from germline, CDR1 is MNHEY and CDR2 is SVGAGI. The CDR3 spells CASQRGLLNTEAFF. The CDR3 DNA is TGTGCCAGCCAAAGGGGCCTCCTAAACACTGAAGCTTTCTTT.

This chain uses TRBV15 with TRBJ2-3; D may be TRBD2 (6 bases). Per germline, CDR1 LNHNV and CDR2 YYDKDF (reference sequence). The CDR3 is made up of 15 amino acids. The ends were cut back, 1 base at V and 0 bases at J, with 8 bases in the middle. CDR3 nucleotides: TGTGCCACCAGCAGAGTTAGCGGAAGCACAGATACGCAGTATTTT. This encodes CATSRVSGSTDTQYF.

J is TRBJ1-3 and V is TRBV14, with a tentative D call TRBD1 (6 bases). Deletions cut 4 bases from V and 2 bases from J, with 12 bases between. The CDR3 has 15 residues. Germline V CDR1 and CDR2: SGHDN, FVKESK. CDR3 region: CASSLGRTAGNTIYF. CDR3 coding DNA: TGTGCCAGCAGCCTAGGAAGGACAGCTGGAAACACCATATATTTT. The full variable domain, its missing parts supplied by reference TRBV14 and TRBJ1-3, is EAGVTQFPSHSVIEKGQTVTLRCDPISGHDNLYWYRRVMGKEIKFLLHFVKESKQDESGMPNNRFLAERTGGTYSTLKVQPAELEDSGVYFCASSLGRTAGNTIYFGEGSWLTVV.

This clone has a single count. The chain couples TRBV28 to TRBJ1-2; 7 bases agree with TRBD1. CDR3 size: 14 residues. V trimming: 3 bases; J trimming: 5 bases; junction bases outside the gene matches: 6. Germline CDR1 reads MDHEN; CDR2 reads SYDVKM. CDR3 in DNA: TGTGCCAGCAGTTTCTTAGGGGGCAGTTATGGCTACACCTTC. The encoded protein is CASSFLGGSYGYTF.

This rearrangement joins TRBV5-5 to TRBJ2-5; D possibly corresponds to TRBD2 (6 bases). CDR3 length equals 13 residues. Germline lookup yields CDR1 SGHKS and CDR2 YYEKEE (reference sequence). Trimming shortened V by 3 bases and J by 4 bases, and 10 bases separated the two germline ends. The DNA for the CDR3 is TGTGCCAGCAGCTGGGCGGGGCCAGAGACCCAGTACTTC. Amino acids: CASSWAGPETQYF.

The chain has TRBV19 and TRBJ2-7; 8 positions match TRBD1. The junction had 13 bases not matched to a gene; V was cut back by 4 bases and J by 2 bases. The germline gives CDR1 LNHDA, CDR2 SQIVND (reference sequence). The CDR3 extends over 17 amino acids. The CDR3 bases are TGTGCCAGTAGTACCGCCGGTTTGCACAGGGGGGCCTACGAGCAGTACTTC. Protein sequence: CASSTAGLHRGAYEQYF.

This chain uses TRBV14 with TRBJ1-6; the D gene is possibly TRBD1 (6 bases). The V end was cut by 4 bases, the J end by 7 bases, with 14 bases between. The CDR3 sequence is 15 residues long. Germline assignment: CDR1 SGHDN and CDR2 FVKESK. The chain's CDR3 is CASSPLGTRNSPLHF. DNA of the CDR3: TGTGCCAGCAGCCCACTGGGGACACGAAATTCACCCCTCCACTTT.

J is TRBJ1-3 and V is TRBV5-6; 7 bases are shared with TRBD1. V was pared by 1 base and J by 4 bases, with 2 bases of the junction left unmatched. The length of the CDR3 is 14 residues. CDR1 and CDR2 (germline): SGHDT, YYEEEE. The CDR3 nucleotides read TGTGCCAGCAGCTTGACAGGGGTAGGAAACACCATATATTTT. Protein sequence: CASSLTGVGNTIYF.

The chain uses TRBV4-2 and TRBJ2-2; 8 bases agree with TRBD2. Germline V gene sequence: CDR1 LGHNA, CDR2 YNFKEQ. Trimming removed 1 base from V and 1 base from J; junction bases left unmatched: 8. The CDR3 runs to 18 residues. The CDR3 DNA follows: TGTGCCAGCAGCCAAGGGGCGAGCGGGGGCAGGAACACCGGGGAGCTGTTTTTT. Encoded protein: CASSQGASGGRNTGELFF.

This chain links TRBV29-1 with TRBJ1-2; 8 positions agree with TRBD1. CDR1 is SQVTM and CDR2 is ANQGSEA in the germline V gene. Germline trimming cut 4 bases from V and 4 bases from J; bases unmatched to any gene: 5. This CDR3 is 13 amino acids long. The CDR3 bases are TGCAGCGTTGTAAGGGGGACAGGCTATGGCTACACCTTC. The encoded protein is CSVVRGTGYGYTF.

The rearrangement uses TRBV4-2 and TRBJ2-3; 7 positions match TRBD2. The trim removed 4 bases at V and 5 bases at J, leaving 12 bases unmatched. The CDR3 has 16 amino acids. From germline, CDR1 is LGHNA and CDR2 YNFKEQ. In DNA, the CDR3 is TGTGCCAGCAGCCGCCGACTAGCAGGTCTTAGAGATACGCAGTATTTT. It is translated as CASSRRLAGLRDTQYF.

This rearrangement joins TRBV28 to TRBJ2-1; D is perhaps TRBD1 (6 bases). Germline lookup yields CDR1 MDHEN and CDR2 SYDVKM. This CDR3 is built from 14 residues. Trimming stripped 8 bases from V and 2 bases from J, with 13 bases between. The CDR3 loop reads CASSGTNPYNEQFF. The DNA of the CDR3 is TGTGCCAGCTCGGGGACAAACCCCTACAATGAGCAGTTCTTC.

This chain connects TRBV5-1 to TRBJ2-5; 8 bases are a match to TRBD2. The V and J ends lost 7 bases and 5 bases, in that order; junction bases with no gene match: 13. Per germline, CDR1 SGHRS and CDR2 YFSETQ. This CDR3 contains 15 residues. The CDR3 DNA reads TGCGCCAGCTATCCCCCCGGGGGGGCCCTGGAGACCCAGTACTTC. Amino acids: CASYPPGGALETQYF. Looking up the rest from reference TRBV5-1 and TRBJ2-5 gives the full variable domain: KAGVTQTPRYLIKTRGQQVTLSCSPISGHRSVSWYQQTPGQGLQFLFEYFSETQRNKGNFPGRFSGRQFSNSRSEMNVSTLELGDSALYLCASYPPGGALETQYFGPGTRLLVL.